This T cell receptor (beta chain) was documented in a study of PD-L1 blockade in urothelial cancer. As for the study in general: A median blood sample held approximately 140,000 T cells and around 80,000 unique TCRs.

This clone has a handful of counts. The antigen is unknown. The method was immunoSEQ multiplex PCR; TCRdb's version includes in-frame clones alone and lacks a portion of them. Found here are 50,000 or so clones, over 70% of them singletons; the top ten hold about 5.3%. V dropped 4 bases and J dropped 0 bases, with 6 bases sitting between them. Germline V gene lookup returns CDR1 SQVTM and CDR2 ANQGSEA. This CDR3 contains 12 residues. Study-wide results and caveats: The study found that durable-benefit patients expanded tumor-associated blood clones more at 3 weeks.

This material consisted of PBMCs, taken around atezolizumab (anti-PD-L1) treatment. The receptor's source is a man aged 35 to 55 with urothelial cancer. The chain has TRBV29-1 and TRBJ1-1; D unclear. CDR3 nucleotides: TGCAGCGTTGCGCAGGTGAACACTGAAGCTTTCTTT. Amino acid sequence: CSVAQVNTEAFF.